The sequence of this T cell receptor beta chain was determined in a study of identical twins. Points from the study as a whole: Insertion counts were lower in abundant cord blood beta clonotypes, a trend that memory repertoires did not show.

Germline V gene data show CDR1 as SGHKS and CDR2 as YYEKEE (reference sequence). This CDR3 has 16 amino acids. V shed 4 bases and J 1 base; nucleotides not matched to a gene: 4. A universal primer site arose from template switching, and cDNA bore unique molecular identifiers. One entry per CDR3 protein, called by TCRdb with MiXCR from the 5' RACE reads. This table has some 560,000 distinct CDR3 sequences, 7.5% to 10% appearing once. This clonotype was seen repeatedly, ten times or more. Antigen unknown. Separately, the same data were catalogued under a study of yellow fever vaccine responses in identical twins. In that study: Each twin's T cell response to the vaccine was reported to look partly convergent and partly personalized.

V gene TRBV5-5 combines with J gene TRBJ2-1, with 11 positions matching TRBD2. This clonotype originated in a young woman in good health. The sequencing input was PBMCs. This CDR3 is CASSPLAGGSYNEQFF. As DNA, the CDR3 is TGTGCCAGCAGCCCCCTAGCGGGAGGTTCCTACAATGAGCAGTTCTTC.